Following are 32 T cell receptor beta chains from one sample sequenced in a study of blood T cell repertoires in COVID-19. Clones were read by immunoSEQ multiplex PCR, and TCRdb kept only the in-frame ones, dropping some. Of roughly 200,000 clones detected, approximately 80% appear once; the ten largest clones hold around a tenth. The sample comprised PBMCs or T cells enriched from blood (not recorded which). Receptors were obtained from a man aged 35-49 years who had recovered from COVID-19.

The chain combines TRBV10-3 with TRBJ1-2; tentatively, D is TRBD1 (6 bases). The CDR3 runs to 14 residues. Looked up from germline, CDR1 is ENHRY and CDR2 is SYGVKD. V was cut by 3 bases and J by 2 bases, with 10 bases left in between. In nucleotides, the CDR3 is TGTGCCATCAGTGATGACAGGCGAAACTATGGCTACACCTTC. This encodes CAISDDRRNYGYTF.

The genes are TRBV5-1 and TRBJ1-6; TRBD1 might be the D (5 bases). V was pared by 0 bases and J by 13 bases, with 14 bases between. CDR3 length: 14 amino acids. Germline-derived CDR1 and CDR2 are SGHRS and YFSETQ. The CDR3 DNA reads TGCGCCAGCAGCTTGGTAGGGGCCAAGGAGCCCCTCCACTTT. It translates to CASSLVGAKEPLHF.

This chain connects TRBV29-1 to TRBJ1-4; 7 bases align to TRBD1. CDR3 length: 13 amino acids. Per the germline V gene, CDR1 is SQVTM and CDR2 is ANQGSEA. With V trimmed by 7 bases and J by 7 bases, 9 bases remained unmatched. The CDR3 is CSAKGRDSEKLFF. Here the CDR3 DNA reads TGCAGCGCCAAGGGCCGGGACAGTGAAAAACTGTTTTTT.

This chain's CDR3 is CAWDPRGPNYGYTF. For the CDR3, the DNA is TGTGCCTGGGACCCGCGGGGGCCGAACTATGGCTACACCTTC. This rearrangement joins TRBV30 to TRBJ1-2, with D possibly TRBD1 on 6 matching bases. CDR1 and CDR2 (germline): GTSNPN, SVGIG (reference sequence). V lost 5 bases and J 2 bases, leaving 15 bases between the germline ends. The CDR3 loop spans 14 amino acids.

This chain uses TRBV9 with TRBJ2-2; no definite D call. With 6 bases removed from V and 2 bases from J, the gap between germline ends came to 14 bases. The CDR3 totals 15 residues. Germline CDR1 is SGDLS and CDR2 is YYNGEE. The CDR3 sequence is CASTNGPPNTGELFF. In DNA form, the CDR3 reads TGTGCCAGCACGAATGGGCCTCCCAACACCGGGGAGCTGTTTTTT.

The chain links TRBV7-3 to TRBJ2-7; 9 nucleotides match TRBD1. Germline V gene data show CDR1 as SGHTA and CDR2 as FQGTGA. V lost 5 bases to trimming and J lost 3 bases; unmatched junction nucleotides: 8. CDR3 length equals 15 residues. CDR3 nucleotide sequence: TGTGCCAGCAGCACAGGACAGGGGAGCGGCTACGAGCAGTACTTC. It is translated as CASSTGQGSGYEQYF.

V gene TRBV10-3 combines with J gene TRBJ1-3; no clear D. Germline lookup yields CDR1 ENHRY and CDR2 SYGVKD. CDR3 length equals 17 residues. V was pared by 3 bases and J by 0 bases, with 15 bases between. CDR3 in amino acids: CAISDGLSSSSGNTIYF. The CDR3 region has the DNA TGTGCCATCAGTGATGGTCTCTCCTCCAGCTCTGGAAACACCATATATTTT.

The chain links TRBV4-1 to TRBJ1-6; weak D call: TRBD1 (5 bases). Trimming cost V 4 bases and J 6 bases, with 19 bases left between them. The germline V gene has CDR1 MGHRA and CDR2 YSYEKL. This CDR3 region has 17 residues. CDR3 protein: CASSLENGRGINSPLHF. The CDR3 coding sequence is TGCGCCAGCAGCCTCGAAAACGGTCGGGGGATTAATTCACCCCTCCACTTT.

Concerning this clone itself: The sample contains more than one DNA sequence encoding this CDR3. This chain uses TRBV9 with TRBJ2-1, with D perhaps matching TRBD2 (5 bases). Trimming took off 0 bases at V and 0 bases at J, with 7 bases between the two ends. Germline V lookup: CDR1 SGDLS, CDR2 YYNGEE. CDR3 length: 15 residues. CDR3 loop: CASSVVGSSYNEQFF. For the CDR3, the DNA is TGTGCCAGCAGCGTAGTAGGGAGCTCCTACAATGAGCAGTTCTTC.

CDR3 sequence reads: CSVLQGFSGEQFF. In DNA, the CDR3 is TGCAGCGTTTTACAGGGGTTCAGCGGTGAGCAGTTCTTC. This rearrangement joins TRBV29-1 to TRBJ2-1; 7 positions match TRBD1. Per germline, CDR1 SQVTM and CDR2 ANQGSEA. CDR3 length: 13 residues. With 5 bases clipped from V and 9 bases from J, the junction kept 10 bases outside the gene matches.

This chain joins TRBV29-1 and TRBJ2-1, with 7 bases aligning to TRBD2. The germline gives CDR1 SQVTM, CDR2 ANQGSEA. Trimming removed 6 bases from V and 0 bases from J; junction bases left unmatched: 5. This CDR3 is 14 amino acids long. CDR3 nucleotides: TGCAGCGTGCCCGGGGGGAGCTCCTACAATGAGCAGTTCTTC. Its translation: CSVPGGSSYNEQFF.

The gene calls are TRBV3-1 (or the pseudogene TRBV3-2) and TRBJ1-1; D gene ambiguous. The CDR3 length is 13 residues. The germline V gene has CDR1 LGHDT and CDR2 YNNKEL (reference sequence). V was trimmed by 4 bases and J by 4 bases, leaving 10 bases between them. The CDR3 is CASSPRAGTEAFF. The CDR3 DNA is TGTGCCAGCAGCCCGCGGGCGGGCACTGAAGCTTTCTTT.

This clone appeared once. At the DNA level, this CDR3 is encoded by other sequences in the same sample as well. The rearrangement joins TRBV18 to TRBJ1-1; TRBD1 is a possible D gene (6 bases). V dropped 2 bases and J dropped 8 bases, with 6 bases sitting between them. This CDR3 region has 11 residues. Germline V gene data show CDR1 as KGHSH and CDR2 as LQKENI. CDR3 residues: CASSPDREAFF. The CDR3 nucleotides are TGTGCCAGCTCACCAGACAGGGAAGCTTTCTTT.

The genes are TRBV27 and TRBJ2-3; 9 nucleotides align to TRBD2. Germline values: CDR1 MNHEY, CDR2 SMNVEV (reference sequence). The CDR3 has 18 amino acids. The V and J ends lost 1 base and 0 bases, in that order; junction bases with no gene match: 8. For the CDR3, the DNA is TGTGCCAGCAGTTTATTTGGTAGCGGGAGTCTGAGCACAGATACGCAGTATTTT. It codes for CASSLFGSGSLSTDTQYF.

This clone has only a few counts. The V and J genes are TRBV6-1 and TRBJ1-1; D unclear. CDR1 and CDR2 from the germline V gene are MNHNS and SASEGT. The ends were cut back, 0 bases at V and 7 bases at J, with 12 bases in the middle. CDR3 length: 14 amino acids. The CDR3 DNA reads as TGTGCCAGCAGTGAAGCGCTGGGAGGTCGTGAAGCTTTCTTT. This translates into CASSEALGGREAFF.

The V and J genes are TRBV19 and TRBJ1-4; 7 bases map to TRBD1. Germline CDR1 and CDR2: LNHDA and SQIVND (reference sequence). V gave up 3 bases and J gave up 6 bases; unmatched junction bases: 4. The CDR3 has 14 amino acids. The CDR3 region is CASSIWTGDEKLFF. CDR3 nucleotide sequence: TGTGCCAGTAGTATCTGGACAGGAGATGAAAAACTGTTTTTT. The variable domain in full, with the rest retrieved from reference TRBV19 and TRBJ1-4, is DGGITQSPKYLFRKEGQNVTLSCEQNLNHDAMYWYRQDPGQGLRLIYYSQIVNDFQKGDIAEGYSVSREKKESFPLTVTSAQKNPTAFYLCASSIWTGDEKLFFGSGTQLSVL.

The chain has TRBV11-2 and TRBJ2-1; 10 bases fit TRBD2. The germline CDR1 and CDR2 sequences are SGHAT and FQNNGV. This CDR3 spans 15 amino acids. V shed 5 bases, J shed 7 bases, and the junction held 8 bases outside the gene matches. Here the CDR3 reads CASSPLAGVDNEQFF. DNA of the CDR3: TGTGCCAGCAGCCCCCTAGCGGGAGTAGATAATGAGCAGTTCTTC.

The CDR3 spells CASSMTGAGANVLTF. The CDR3 nucleotides are TGCGCCAGCAGCATGACAGGGGCTGGGGCCAACGTCCTGACTTTC. J is TRBJ2-6 and V is TRBV5-1; 8 bases align to TRBD1. The CDR3 runs to 15 residues. Germline V gives CDR1 SGHRS, CDR2 YFSETQ. The junction had 2 bases not matched to a gene; V was cut back by 4 bases and J by 2 bases.

The chain combines TRBV5-1 with TRBJ1-1, with 12 bases that match TRBD1. The V and J ends lost 4 bases and 4 bases, in that order; junction bases with no gene match: 20. The CDR3 runs 20 residues. CDR1 is SGHRS, CDR2 YFSETQ, per germline. CDR3 sequence: CASSAGLGWDRGRGGTEAFF. The CDR3, as DNA: TGCGCCAGCAGCGCCGGACTGGGTTGGGACAGGGGGCGAGGGGGCACTGAAGCTTTCTTT.

The chain joins TRBV13 to TRBJ1-1, with a possible D match to TRBD1 (5 bases). CDR1 and CDR2 from the germline V gene are PRHDT and FYEKMQ (reference sequence). V was trimmed by 5 bases and J by 3 bases, leaving 13 bases between them. The CDR3 consists of 14 residues. The CDR3 loop reads CASSLTPGYTEAFF. The CDR3 nucleotides are TGTGCCAGCAGCCTCACGCCAGGGTACACTGAAGCTTTCTTT.

The chain carries TRBV5-1 and TRBJ2-1; TRBD1 agrees at 7 bases. Looked up from germline, CDR1 is SGHRS and CDR2 is YFSETQ. The CDR3 is 15 amino acids. Unmatched junction bases numbered 4, after V lost 1 base and J lost 3 bases. In nucleotides, the CDR3 is TGCGCCAGCAGCTTGATTCGGACAGGCTACAATGAGCAGTTCTTC. As protein: CASSLIRTGYNEQFF. Full variable domain (missing parts from reference TRBV5-1 and TRBJ2-1): KAGVTQTPRYLIKTRGQQVTLSCSPISGHRSVSWYQQTPGQGLQFLFEYFSETQRNKGNFPGRFSGRQFSNSRSEMNVSTLELGDSALYLCASSLIRTGYNEQFFGPGTRLTVL.

The chain joins TRBV27 to TRBJ1-5; D not certain. CDR1 is MNHEY, CDR2 SMNVEV, per germline (reference sequence). V was clipped by 4 bases and J by 4 bases, with 2 bases between them. There are 11 residues in the CDR3. The CDR3 loop is CASSSNQPQHF. CDR3 DNA: TGTGCCAGCAGTTCTAATCAGCCCCAGCATTTT.

The rearrangement joins TRBV21-1 to TRBJ2-5; whether TRBD2, the table's D call, matches the DNA was not checked. TRBV21-1 is a known pseudogene. The CDR3 runs 18 residues. This CDR3 is CASSKGDDGGVLQETQYF. The CDR3 bases are TGTGCCAGCAGCAAAGGGGATGATGGGGGGGTGCTACAAGAGACCCAGTACTTC.

The chain recombines TRBV5-6 with TRBJ1-2, with D maybe TRBD1 (6 bases). This CDR3 region has 13 residues. V was clipped by 0 bases and J by 6 bases, with 9 bases between them. Germline CDR1 and CDR2: SGHDT and YYEEEE. CDR3 DNA sequence: TGTGCCAGCAGCTTGGACAGGGCTGATGGCTACACCTTC. Translation gives CASSLDRADGYTF. The whole variable domain, filled in from reference TRBV5-6 and TRBJ1-2, reads DAGVTQSPTHLIKTRGQQVTLRCSPKSGHDTVSWYQQALGQGPQFIFQYYEEEERQRGNFPDRFSGHQFPNYSSELNVNALLLGDSALYLCASSLDRADGYTFGSGTRLTVV.

This clone was observed a few times. The junction shows a germline mismatch at one end, possibly a read error. This chain joins TRBV9 and TRBJ2-1; 7 bases fit TRBD1. The CDR3 loop spans 16 amino acids. The germline V gene encodes CDR1 SGDLS and CDR2 YYNGEE. This CDR3 is CASTVGRGPLGDEQFF. Written as DNA, the CDR3 is TGTGCCAGCACCGTAGGTAGGGGGCCCTTAGGGGATGAGCAGTTCTTC.

This chain connects TRBV5-1 to TRBJ2-1; maybe TRBD2 (6 bases). V dropped 2 bases and J dropped 0 bases, with 9 bases sitting between them. Germline-derived CDR1 and CDR2 are SGHRS and YFSETQ. This CDR3 is built from 15 residues. Written as DNA, the CDR3 is TGCGCCAGCAGCTTCGCGGGGAGCTCCTACAATGAGCAGTTCTTC. Amino acid sequence: CASSFAGSSYNEQFF.

The gene calls are TRBV4-1 and TRBJ2-4; 9 bases align to TRBD1. CDR1 is MGHRA, CDR2 YSYEKL, per germline. J gave up 6 bases and V 6 bases, and 6 bases lay outside the gene matches. The CDR3 extends over 14 amino acids. The CDR3: CASRPTGGGNIQYF. The CDR3 DNA reads as TGCGCCAGCAGACCGACAGGGGGAGGAAACATTCAGTACTTC.

The CDR3 DNA sequence: TGCGCCAGCAGCTTGGTCACAGGGGGTGATCCCGAACTCCACTTT. This translates into CASSLVTGGDPELHF. The chain uses TRBV5-1 and TRBJ1-6, with 8 bases lining up with TRBD1. Looked up from germline, CDR1 is SGHRS and CDR2 is YFSETQ. The CDR3 consists of 15 residues. V lost 0 bases and J lost 16; bases outside the gene matches: 12.

A word on this clone: This sample includes further DNA sequences coding for the same CDR3. This chain links TRBV5-1 with TRBJ1-2; D gene uncertain. This CDR3 contains 13 residues. Trimming cost V 0 bases and J 2 bases, with 5 bases left between them. Germline CDR1 and CDR2: SGHRS and YFSETQ. DNA for the CDR3: TGCGCCAGCAGCTTGGGAGGGAACTATGGCTACACCTTC. The encoded protein is CASSLGGNYGYTF.

This clone was picked up a small number of times. This chain links TRBV4-1 with TRBJ2-7, with TRBD1 identical over 7 bases. The CDR3 contains 13 residues. Unmatched junction bases numbered 6, after V lost 4 bases and J lost 6 bases. Germline V gene lookup returns CDR1 MGHRA and CDR2 YSYEKL. CDR3 DNA sequence: TGCGCCAGCAGCCCACGACAGGGTCTCGAGCAGTACTTC. The encoded protein is CASSPRQGLEQYF.

This rearrangement joins TRBV11-2 to TRBJ2-5, with TRBD1 matching 11 bases. Germline trimming cut 5 bases from V and 4 bases from J; bases unmatched to any gene: 6. This CDR3 is 15 amino acids long. Germline values: CDR1 SGHAT, CDR2 FQNNGV. CDR3: CASSAGQGAGETQYF. The DNA for the CDR3 is TGTGCCAGCAGCGCCGGACAGGGGGCAGGAGAGACCCAGTACTTC.

The chain carries TRBV6-2 or TRBV6-3 and TRBJ2-3; TRBD2 might be the D (7 bases). The CDR3 extends over 15 amino acids. Trimming removed 6 bases at V and 2 bases at J, with 15 bases between. Germline V gene data show CDR1 as MNHEY and CDR2 as SVGEGT. CDR3 in DNA: TGTGCCAGCAGCCTTCGGCGGGGGCACACAGATACGCAGTATTTT. This gives the protein CASSLRRGHTDTQYF.